These 10 T cell receptor beta chains were all obtained from the same sample, sequenced in a study of T cell repertoires in cytomegalovirus infection. TCRdb redid the calling of the reads with MiXCR, one entry per CDR3 protein. The sample contains 200,000 to 300,000 distinct CDR3 sequences, 9% to 15% of which appear only once. Input material: PBMCs. Receptors originate from a human donor in good health (CMV status not recorded). Some clones in this sample may be carry-over from other donors' samples.

This clonotype occurred many times. The CDR3 DNA follows: TGTGCCAGCAGCTTAGAGGCTCAGGACACAGATACGCAGTATTTT. Its protein product is CASSLEAQDTDTQYF. The chain employs TRBV7-2 and TRBJ2-3, with D uncertain. There are 15 residues in the CDR3. Between the trimmed V and J ends, which lost 1 base and 2 bases, there was a span of 10 bases. Germline values: CDR1 SGHTA, CDR2 FQGNSA.

This sequence joins TRBV29-1 and TRBJ2-1; maybe TRBD2 (6 bases). This CDR3 comprises 15 residues. The V gene lost 7 bases and the J gene lost 6 bases, with 22 bases spanning the gap. Germline loops: CDR1 SQVTM, CDR2 ANQGSEA. The CDR3, as DNA: TGCAGCGCGCCACCCGGGGGAAATAAAGGCAATGAGCAGTTCTTC. It is translated as CSAPPGGNKGNEQFF.

This rearrangement joins TRBV29-1 to TRBJ2-1, with D maybe TRBD2 (6 bases). The length of the CDR3 is 14 residues. The V gene's germline CDR1 is SQVTM and CDR2 ANQGSEA. V was clipped by 7 bases and J by 0 bases, with 13 bases between them. Written as DNA, the CDR3 is TGCAGCGCCTTAGCGGTCAGCTCCTACAATGAGCAGTTCTTC. Translation gives CSALAVSSYNEQFF.

This chain links TRBV10-3 with TRBJ2-7; maybe TRBD2 (6 bases). Germline CDR1 is ENHRY and CDR2 is SYGVKD. The CDR3 consists of 12 residues. V lost 6 bases and J 1 base, leaving 7 bases between the germline ends. Here the CDR3 DNA reads TGTGCCATCAGGGCGGGATCCTACGAGCAGTACTTC. Encoded protein: CAIRAGSYEQYF.

This clonotype was detected many times. V gene TRBV5-4 combines with J gene TRBJ2-1; D remains unclear. The germline V gene encodes CDR1 SGHNT and CDR2 YYREEE (reference sequence). This CDR3 region has 14 residues. V lost 2 bases and J 7 bases, leaving 13 bases between the germline ends. CDR3 sequence (DNA): TGTGCCAGCAGCTTCAAAGGATTAGAGAATGAGCAGTTCTTC. Its protein product is CASSFKGLENEQFF. The full variable domain, its missing parts supplied by reference TRBV5-4 and TRBJ2-1, is ETGVTQSPTHLIKTRGQQVTLRCSSQSGHNTVSWYQQALGQGPQFIFQYYREEENGRGNFPPRFSGLQFPNYSSELNVNALELDDSALYLCASSFKGLENEQFFGPGTRLTVL.

This clonotype was seen at least ten times. The chain is built from TRBV7-2 and TRBJ2-1; D is uncertain. This CDR3 is 15 amino acids long. V was clipped by 0 bases and J by 3 bases, with 9 bases between them. Germline lookup yields CDR1 SGHTA and CDR2 FQGNSA. This chain's CDR3 is CASSLAVGSYNEQFF. The CDR3 DNA is TGTGCCAGCAGCTTAGCGGTGGGAAGCTACAATGAGCAGTTCTTC.

This clonotype was seen only a few times. The chain employs TRBV18 and TRBJ1-1; possibly TRBD1 for D (5 bases). V lost 2 bases and J 6 bases, leaving 13 bases between the germline ends. The CDR3 consists of 14 residues. Looked up from germline, CDR1 is KGHSH and CDR2 is LQKENI. CDR3 in amino acids: CASSPSMTASEAFF. Written as DNA, the CDR3 is TGTGCCAGCTCACCAAGTATGACAGCGTCTGAAGCTTTCTTT.

The rearrangement joins TRBV20-1 to TRBJ2-1; 9 bases are shared with TRBD2. CDR3 length: 18 amino acids. The germline V gene has CDR1 DFQATT and CDR2 SNEGSKA (reference sequence). V dropped 1 base and J dropped 4; count of bases not matched to a gene: 14. The CDR3 DNA follows: TGCAGTGCTAGAGGTTATGGGGGCCTAGCGGGGCAATACAATGAGCAGTTCTTC. As protein: CSARGYGGLAGQYNEQFF.

This clonotype turned up a few times. The chain uses TRBV2 and TRBJ1-1; 11 bases are shared with TRBD1. CDR3 size: 15 residues. CDR1 and CDR2 from the germline V gene are SNHLY and FYNNEI. V dropped 4 bases and J dropped 2; count of bases not matched to a gene: 3. CDR3 region: CASSVRTGGNTEAFF. In DNA, the CDR3 is TGTGCCAGCAGTGTTCGGACAGGGGGCAACACTGAAGCTTTCTTT.

The chain carries TRBV2 and TRBJ2-1, with 7 bases fitting TRBD1. CDR3 length equals 13 residues. The junction had 3 bases not matched to a gene; V was cut back by 5 bases and J by 5 bases. Germline CDR1 SNHLY, CDR2 FYNNEI. DNA of the CDR3: TGTGCCAGCAGTTCGGACAGGAACAATGAGCAGTTCTTC. Residues: CASSSDRNNEQFF.